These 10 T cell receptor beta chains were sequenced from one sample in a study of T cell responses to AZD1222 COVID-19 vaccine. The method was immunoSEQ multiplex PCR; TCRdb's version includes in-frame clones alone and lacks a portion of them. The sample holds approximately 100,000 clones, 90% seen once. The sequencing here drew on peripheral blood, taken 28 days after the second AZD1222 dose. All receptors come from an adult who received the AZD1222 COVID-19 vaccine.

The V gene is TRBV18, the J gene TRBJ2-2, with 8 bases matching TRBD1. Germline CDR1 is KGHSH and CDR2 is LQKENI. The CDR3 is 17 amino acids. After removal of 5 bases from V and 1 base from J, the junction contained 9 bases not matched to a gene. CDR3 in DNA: TGTGCCAGCTCAACCCTACCGGGGACAGGGAACACCGGGGAGCTGTTTTTT. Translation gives CASSTLPGTGNTGELFF.

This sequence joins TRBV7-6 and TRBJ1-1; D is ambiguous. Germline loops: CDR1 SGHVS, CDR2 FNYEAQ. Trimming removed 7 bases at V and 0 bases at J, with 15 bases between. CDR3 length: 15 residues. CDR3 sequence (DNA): TGTGCCAGCACCGAAGCCAGGAATTTGAACACTGAAGCTTTCTTT. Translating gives CASTEARNLNTEAFF.

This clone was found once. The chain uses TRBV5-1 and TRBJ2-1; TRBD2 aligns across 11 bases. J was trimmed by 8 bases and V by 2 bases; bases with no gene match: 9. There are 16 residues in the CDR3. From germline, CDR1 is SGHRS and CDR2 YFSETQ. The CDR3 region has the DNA TGCGCCAGCAGCTTCTATAGCGGGGGGGCCTTGGATGAGCAGTTCTTC. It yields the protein CASSFYSGGALDEQFF. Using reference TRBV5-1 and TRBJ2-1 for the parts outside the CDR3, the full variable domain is KAGVTQTPRYLIKTRGQQVTLSCSPISGHRSVSWYQQTPGQGLQFLFEYFSETQRNKGNFPGRFSGRQFSNSRSEMNVSTLELGDSALYLCASSFYSGGALDEQFFGPGTRLTVL.

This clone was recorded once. The CDR3 sequence is CATSRPHRGGQHF. CDR3 DNA sequence: TGTGCCACCAGCAGGCCCCACAGGGGCGGCCAGCATTTT. The chain carries TRBV15 and TRBJ1-5, with 7 positions matching TRBD1. The CDR3 runs to 13 residues. The germline V gene encodes CDR1 LNHNV and CDR2 YYDKDF (reference sequence). The V segment lost 3 bases and the J segment 12 bases; nucleotides outside the gene matches: 8.

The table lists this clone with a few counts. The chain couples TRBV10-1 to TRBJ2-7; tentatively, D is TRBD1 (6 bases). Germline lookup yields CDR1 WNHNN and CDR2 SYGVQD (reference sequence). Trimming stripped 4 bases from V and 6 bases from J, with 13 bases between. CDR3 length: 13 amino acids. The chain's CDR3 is CASSGWTEGEQYF. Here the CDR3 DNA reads TGCGCCAGCAGTGGTTGGACAGAAGGCGAGCAGTACTTC.

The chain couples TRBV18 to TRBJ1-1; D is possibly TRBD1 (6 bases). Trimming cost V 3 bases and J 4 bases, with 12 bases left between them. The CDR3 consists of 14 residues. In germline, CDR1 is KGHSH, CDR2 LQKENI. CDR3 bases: TGTGCCAGCTCACCCCGACAGGACCTCACTGAAGCTTTCTTT. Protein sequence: CASSPRQDLTEAFF.

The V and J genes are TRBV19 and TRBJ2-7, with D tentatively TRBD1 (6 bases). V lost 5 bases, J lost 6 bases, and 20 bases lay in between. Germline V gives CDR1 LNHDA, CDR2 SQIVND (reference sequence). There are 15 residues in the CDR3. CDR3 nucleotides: TGTGCCAGTAGTCCCCGTGGAGAGGGGGAAGGCGAGCAGTACTTC. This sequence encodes CASSPRGEGEGEQYF.

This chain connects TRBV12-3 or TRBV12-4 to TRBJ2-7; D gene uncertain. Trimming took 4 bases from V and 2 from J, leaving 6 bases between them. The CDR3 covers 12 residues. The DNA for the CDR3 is TGTGCCAGCAGTTCGACGGCCTACGAGCAGTACTTC. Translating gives CASSSTAYEQYF.

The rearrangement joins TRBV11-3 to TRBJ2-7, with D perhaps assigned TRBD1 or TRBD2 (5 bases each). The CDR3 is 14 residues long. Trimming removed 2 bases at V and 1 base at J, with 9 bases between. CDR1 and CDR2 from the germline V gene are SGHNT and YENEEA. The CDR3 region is CASSLTRGSYEQYF. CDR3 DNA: TGTGCCAGCAGCTTAACGAGGGGTTCCTACGAGCAGTACTTC.

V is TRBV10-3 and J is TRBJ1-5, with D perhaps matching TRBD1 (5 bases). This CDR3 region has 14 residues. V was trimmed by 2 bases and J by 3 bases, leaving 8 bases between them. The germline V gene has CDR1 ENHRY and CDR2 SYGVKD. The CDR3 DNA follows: TGTGCCATCAGTGAGGTCAGGGACAATCAGCCCCAGCATTTT. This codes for CAISEVRDNQPQHF.